This TCR beta chain stems from a study of CXCR3-negative and CXCR3-positive naive CD8 T cells. Study-level points and caveats: Similar TRBV-TRBJ usage characterized naive CXCR3-negative and CXCR3-positive cells; memory cells differed. CXCR3-positive naive cells carried more hydrophobic TRB CDR3s than CXCR3-negative ones.

Germline V gene data show CDR1 as MDHEN and CDR2 as SYDVKM. The CDR3 contains 13 residues. Remarks on this clonotype: The antigen remains unidentified.

CD45RO-CCR7+CD27+CD95- defined naive CD8+ T cells. Through 5' RACE with UMI labels, the TRB cDNA libraries were prepared. TCRdb reprocessed the 5' RACE reads; each CDR3 protein has one entry and no DNA is given. Recorded for this sample: fewer than 90,000 distinct CDR3 sequences. This receptor was obtained from a human donor in good health. Some clones in this sample may be carry-over from other donors' samples. The source material was naive CXCR3+ CD8+ T cells from blood. The subset was: CD45RO-CCR7+CD27+CD95- naive CD8+ T cells expressing CXCR3 (TNR3+). V usage is TRBV28 and J usage is TRBJ2-7; TCRdb designates TRBD1, a call that cannot be tested without DNA. The CDR3 here is CASDAGLNYEQYF.